This T cell receptor beta chain was captured by sequencing in a study of OX40 agonist ivuxolimab in advanced cancers. The study's findings and limits: At doses 0.1 to 3.0 mg/kg, CD4+ and CD8+ clones expanded.

Libraries were prepared by immunoSEQ multiplex PCR; TCRdb keeps only in-frame clonotypes and omits some of them. The sample holds approximately 89,000 clones, 91% seen once. With respect to this clone: Its cognate antigen is unknown.

CDR1 and CDR2 (germline): MGHRA, YSYEKL. The trim removed 0 bases at V and 1 base at J, leaving 5 bases unmatched. CDR3 length: 18 amino acids. V and J are TRBV4-1 and TRBJ2-7; 14 bases line up with TRBD2. The source is an adult with an advanced solid tumor such as melanoma, head and neck, liver or kidney cancer. The source material was CD4+ or CD8+ T cells sorted from blood, sampled in a trial of the OX40 agonist ivuxolimab. The CDR3 spells CASSQDQGLAGGSYEQYF. CDR3 coding DNA: TGCGCCAGCAGCCAAGATCAAGGACTAGCGGGAGGTTCCTACGAGCAGTACTTC.